This T cell receptor beta chain stems from a study of OX40 agonist ivuxolimab in advanced cancers. Study-wide points: In the 0.1-3.0 mg/kg groups, partial responders showed among the lowest expansion. Expanded clones belonging to CD8+ T cells outnumbered, on average, those of CD4+.

This clone was seen only once. Antigen specificity is unknown. The CDR3 is 15 residues long. Germline CDR1 is LNHDA and CDR2 is SQIVND (reference sequence). The V end lost 5 bases, the J end lost 4 bases, and 15 bases lay between the germline ends. Measured with immunoSEQ multiplex PCR; TCRdb has only the in-frame clones, and not every one. The sample contains just under 100,000 clones, approximately 94% of which appear only once. The V call is TRBV19, the J call TRBJ1-3, with D tentatively TRBD1 (5 bases). The receptor was isolated from an adult with an advanced solid tumor such as melanoma, head and neck, liver or kidney cancer. The sample was CD4+ or CD8+ T cells sorted from blood, taken in a trial of the OX40 agonist ivuxolimab. The CDR3 DNA sequence: TGTGCCAGTAGTTTCCGGGGCCCTGTCGGAAACACCATATATTTT. Protein: CASSFRGPVGNTIYF. Full variable domain (outside the CDR3, taken from reference TRBV19 and TRBJ1-3): DGGITQSPKYLFRKEGQNVTLSCEQNLNHDAMYWYRQDPGQGLRLIYYSQIVNDFQKGDIAEGYSVSREKKESFPLTVTSAQKNPTAFYLCASSFRGPVGNTIYFGEGSWLTVV.